This T cell receptor beta chain was documented in a study of blood T cell repertoires in COVID-19. Study at large: Samples came from the United States, Italy and Spain, spanning acute and convalescent COVID-19. In each case, the material was cDNA or gDNA derived from T cells, B-cell-depleted T cells, or PBMCs.

CDR1 is KGHSH, CDR2 LQKENI, per germline. The CDR3 runs to 11 residues. V was cut by 5 bases and J by 10 bases, with 6 bases left in between. Some clones are missing from TCRdb's copy, which holds only in-frame ones; the method was immunoSEQ multiplex PCR. The sample comprises about 400,000 clones, roughly 90% of which are singletons, and 0.95% to 1.5% rests with the top ten. The TCR originated in a man aged 35-49 years with acute or convalescent COVID-19. The chain is built from TRBV18 and TRBJ1-6, with D uncertain. Sequenced: peripheral blood. The CDR3: CASSDGSPLHF. The CDR3 bases are TGTGCCAGCTCAGATGGCTCACCCCTCCACTTT. The full variable domain, completed using reference TRBV18 and TRBJ1-6, is NAGVMQNPRHLVRRRGQEARLRCSPMKGHSHVYWYRQLPEEGLKFMVYLQKENIIDESGMPKERFSAEFPKEGPSILRIQQVVRGDSAAYFCASSDGSPLHFGNGTRLTVT.